Sequencing of this T cell receptor (beta chain) was carried out in a study of T cells in Graves' hyperthyroidism and ophthalmopathy. Whole-study findings and limits: Ophthalmopathy, as predicted by the model, came a median 6.5 months after the prediction.

Template material for amplifying TCR beta CDR3 regions consisted of RNA transcripts. First-round RT-PCR targeting the TCR CDR3 was performed with the HTBI primer set. A single record per CDR3 protein comes from TCRdb applying MiXCR to the multiplex PCR reads. The sample lists fewer than 300,000 distinct CDR3 sequences, nearly 15% occurring once. Germline V gene lookup returns CDR1 MGHRA and CDR2 YSYEKL. J lost 2 bases, V lost 4 bases, and 10 bases had no gene match. The CDR3 totals 17 residues. Lactation, pregnancy, other autoimmune disease or uncontrolled infection excluded patients. Blood was obtained at the first hyperthyroidism diagnosis, which preceded any ophthalmopathy symptoms. The source of the PBMCs was 10 ml of fresh peripheral blood. The table lists this clonotype with many counts. Its target is not known.

The chain couples TRBV4-1 to TRBJ2-7, with 11 bases identical to TRBD2. Sequencing was done on a sample of blood. This TCR came from a woman aged 45-65 years with Graves' hyperthyroidism that later progressed to Graves' ophthalmopathy. Here the CDR3 reads CASSRGTSGAITYEQYF. Written as DNA, the CDR3 is TGCGCCAGCAGCCGCGGGACTAGCGGAGCGATTACCTACGAGCAGTACTTC.